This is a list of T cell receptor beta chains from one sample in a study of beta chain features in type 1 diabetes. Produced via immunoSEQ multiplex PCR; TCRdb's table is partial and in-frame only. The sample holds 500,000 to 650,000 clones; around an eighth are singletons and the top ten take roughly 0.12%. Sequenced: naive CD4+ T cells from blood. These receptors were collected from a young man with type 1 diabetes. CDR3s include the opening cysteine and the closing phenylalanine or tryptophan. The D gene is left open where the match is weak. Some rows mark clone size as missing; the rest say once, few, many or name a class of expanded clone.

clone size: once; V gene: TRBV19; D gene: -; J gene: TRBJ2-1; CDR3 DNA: TGTGCCAGTCGACCACAGGCTGACTACAATGAGCAGTTCTTC; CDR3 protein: CASRPQADYNEQFF
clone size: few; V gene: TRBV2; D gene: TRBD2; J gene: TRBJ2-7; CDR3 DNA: TGTGCCAGCAGTGGGACTAGCGGCTCCTACGAGCAGTACTTC; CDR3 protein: CASSGTSGSYEQYF
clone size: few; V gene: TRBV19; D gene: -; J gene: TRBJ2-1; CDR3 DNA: TGTGCCAGTAGCAGGGACAATTCACTCAATGAGCAGTTCTTC; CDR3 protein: CASSRDNSLNEQFF
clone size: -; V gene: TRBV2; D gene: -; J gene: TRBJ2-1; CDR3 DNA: TGTGCCAGCAGTGGGGTAGCGGAGTACAATGAGCAGTTCTTC; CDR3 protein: CASSGVAEYNEQFF
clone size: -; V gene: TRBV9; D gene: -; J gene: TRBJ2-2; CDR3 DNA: TGTGCCAGCAGCGTAGAGGCCGGGGAGCTGTTTTTT; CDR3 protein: CASSVEAGELFF
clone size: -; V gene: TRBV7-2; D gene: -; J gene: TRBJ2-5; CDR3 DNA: TGTGCCACCCTCTTAGAGGGGGGGATAGAGACCCAGTACTTC; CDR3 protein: CATLLEGGIETQYF
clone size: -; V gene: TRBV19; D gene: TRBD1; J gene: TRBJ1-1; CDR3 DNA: TGTGCCAGTAGTATCCGGAGACAGGGGGCGACCACTGAAGCTTTCTTT; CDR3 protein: CASSIRRQGATTEAFF
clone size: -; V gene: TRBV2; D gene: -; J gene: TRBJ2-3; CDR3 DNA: TGTGCCAGCAGTGAAGTTCAGTTTTCGGCGCAGTATTTT; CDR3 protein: CASSEVQFSAQYF
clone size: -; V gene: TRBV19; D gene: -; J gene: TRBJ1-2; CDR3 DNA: TGTGCCAGTAGTATTAGGACGACTGGAGCTGGCTACACCTTC; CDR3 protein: CASSIRTTGAGYTF
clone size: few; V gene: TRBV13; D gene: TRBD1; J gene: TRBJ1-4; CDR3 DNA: TGTGCCAGCAGCCACGCGGACAGGAATGAAAAACTGTTTTTT; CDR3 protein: CASSHADRNEKLFF
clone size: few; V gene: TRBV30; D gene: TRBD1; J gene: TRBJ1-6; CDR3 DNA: TGTGCCTGGAGTACCGGGACAGGGTTTAATTCACCCCTCCACTTT; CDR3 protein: CAWSTGTGFNSPLHF
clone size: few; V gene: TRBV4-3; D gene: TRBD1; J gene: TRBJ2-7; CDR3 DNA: TGCGCCAGCAGCCAAGAAGCTCACAGGGGCCACGAGCAGTACTTC; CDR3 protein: CASSQEAHRGHEQYF
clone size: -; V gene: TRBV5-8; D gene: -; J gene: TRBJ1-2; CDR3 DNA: TGTGCCAGCAGCCCAAGGCGGGGAACAGGCTACACCTTC; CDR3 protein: CASSPRRGTGYTF
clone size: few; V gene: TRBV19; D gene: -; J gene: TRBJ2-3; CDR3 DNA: TGTGCCAGTAGTTTAAACGGGGGCACAGATACGCAGTATTTT; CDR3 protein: CASSLNGGTDTQYF
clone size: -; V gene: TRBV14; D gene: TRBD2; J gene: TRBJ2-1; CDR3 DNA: TGTGCCAGCAGCCAACTCCTAGCGGGGGGGCGGTATGAGCAGTTCTTC; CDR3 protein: CASSQLLAGGRYEQFF
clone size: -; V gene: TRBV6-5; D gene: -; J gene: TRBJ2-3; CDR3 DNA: TGTGCCAGCAGTTATAGGAGCACAGATACGCAGTATTTT; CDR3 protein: CASSYRSTDTQYF
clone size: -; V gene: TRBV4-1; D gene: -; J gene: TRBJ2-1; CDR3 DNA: TGCGCCAGCAGCCCCAGACAGTCTGTGGAGCAGTTCTTC; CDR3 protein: CASSPRQSVEQFF
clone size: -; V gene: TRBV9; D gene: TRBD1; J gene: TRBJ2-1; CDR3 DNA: TGTGCCAGCAGCGTGGGCCGGGACAGGGTCAATGAGCAGTTCTTC; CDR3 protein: CASSVGRDRVNEQFF
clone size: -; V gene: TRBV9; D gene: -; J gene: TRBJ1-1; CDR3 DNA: TGTGCCAGCAGCGCCACCGGGACGACCACTGAAGCTTTCTTT; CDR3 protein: CASSATGTTTEAFF
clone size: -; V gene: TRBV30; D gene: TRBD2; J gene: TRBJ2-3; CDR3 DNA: TGTGCCTGGATAGCGGGGGGGCGGGATACGCAGTATTTT; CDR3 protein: CAWIAGGRDTQYF
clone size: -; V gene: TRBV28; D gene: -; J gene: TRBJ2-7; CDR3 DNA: TGTGCCAGCAGTGTACAGACAGATCGGGGCGAGCAGTACTTC; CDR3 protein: CASSVQTDRGEQYF
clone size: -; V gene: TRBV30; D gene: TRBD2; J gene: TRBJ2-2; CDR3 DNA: TGTGCCTGGTCAAGCGGGGGGCGGACCGGGGAGCTGTTTTTT; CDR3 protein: CAWSSGGRTGELFF
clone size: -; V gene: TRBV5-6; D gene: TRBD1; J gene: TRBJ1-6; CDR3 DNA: TGTGCCAGCAGCTCGGACAGGGTGGCGGCCCTCCACTTT; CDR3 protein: CASSSDRVAALHF
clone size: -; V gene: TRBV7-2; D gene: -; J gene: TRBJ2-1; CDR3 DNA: TGTGCCAGCAGCCCTCGGGGGGCCCCCTACAATGAGCAGTTCTTC; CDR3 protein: CASSPRGAPYNEQFF
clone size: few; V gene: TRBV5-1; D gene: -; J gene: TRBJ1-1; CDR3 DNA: TGCGCCAGCAGCCCACCTCCGGCGGGGTCCGCTGAAGCTTTCTTT; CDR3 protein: CASSPPPAGSAEAFF
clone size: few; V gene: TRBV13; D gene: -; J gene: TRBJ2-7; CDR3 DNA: TGTGCCAGCAGCTTAGGCGGCCGGGCTACATCCTACGAGCAGTACTTC; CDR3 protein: CASSLGGRATSYEQYF
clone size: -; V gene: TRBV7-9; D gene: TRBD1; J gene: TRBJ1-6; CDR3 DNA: TGTGCCAGCAGCGACACAGGGGCCACCCTCCACTTT; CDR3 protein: CASSDTGATLHF
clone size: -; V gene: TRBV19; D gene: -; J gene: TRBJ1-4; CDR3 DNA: TGTGCCAGTAGGCTTAATGAAAAACTGTTTTTT; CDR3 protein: CASRLNEKLFF
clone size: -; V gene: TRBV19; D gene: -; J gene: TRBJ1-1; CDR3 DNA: TGTGCCAGTAGGGAGGCGCCGGGGAACACTGAAGCTTTCTTT; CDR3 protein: CASREAPGNTEAFF
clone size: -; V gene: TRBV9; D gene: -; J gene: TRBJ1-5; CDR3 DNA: TGTGCCAGCAGCGTAGATACATTAAGTCAGCCCCAGCATTTT; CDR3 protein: CASSVDTLSQPQHF
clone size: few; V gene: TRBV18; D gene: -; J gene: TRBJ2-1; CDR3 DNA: TGTGCCAGCTCACCACCGACCAGCTCCGACGAGCAGTTCTTC; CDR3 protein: CASSPPTSSDEQFF
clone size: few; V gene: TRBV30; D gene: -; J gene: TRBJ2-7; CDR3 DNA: TGTGCCTGGAGTGTTGGAGGGGACGAGCAGTACTTC; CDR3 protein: CAWSVGGDEQYF
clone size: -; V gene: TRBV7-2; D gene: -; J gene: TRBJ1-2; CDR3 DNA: TGTGCCAGCAGCTTCGGGATGTATGGCTACACCTTC; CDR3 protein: CASSFGMYGYTF
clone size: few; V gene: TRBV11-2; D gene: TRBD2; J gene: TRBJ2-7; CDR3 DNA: TGTGCCAGCAGCCAGCAACTAGCGGCGGCCTACGAGCAGTACTTC; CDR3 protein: CASSQQLAAAYEQYF
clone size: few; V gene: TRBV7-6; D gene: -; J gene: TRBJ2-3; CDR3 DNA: TGTGCCAGCAGCTTAAACAGGGGAGGGCTCACAGATACGCAGTATTTT; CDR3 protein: CASSLNRGGLTDTQYF
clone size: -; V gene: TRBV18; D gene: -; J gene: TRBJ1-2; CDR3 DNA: TGTGCCAGCTCACCAAGCCCCGCCAGGGTGAATGGCTACACCTTC; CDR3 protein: CASSPSPARVNGYTF
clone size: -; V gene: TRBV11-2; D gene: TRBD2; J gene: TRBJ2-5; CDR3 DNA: TGTGCCAGCAGCTTAGGGACCCCGGGGGGACAAGAGACCCAGTACTTC; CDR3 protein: CASSLGTPGGQETQYF
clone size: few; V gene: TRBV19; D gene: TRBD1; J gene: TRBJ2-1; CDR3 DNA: TGTGCCAGTAGTAACCAGGGGGCTTACAATGAGCAGTTCTTC; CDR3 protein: CASSNQGAYNEQFF
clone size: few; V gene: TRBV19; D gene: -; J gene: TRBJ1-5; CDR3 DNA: TGTGCCAGTAGTTCAGGGCCTAGCAATCAGCCCCAGCATTTT; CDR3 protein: CASSSGPSNQPQHF